This T cell receptor beta chain was obtained from a study of T cell responses to AZD1222 COVID-19 vaccine listed by TCRdb under 2021. Looking at the study overall: A total of more than 230 trial participants underwent TCR sequencing, of whom 207 received two doses of AZD1222 and approximately 25 received two doses of the MenACWY control vaccine. Trial participants were enrolled into age subgroups of 18-55, 56-69 and 70-plus years, which contained 148, 28 and 57 TCR-sequenced participants, respectively. Study-wide findings and limitations: Because no day 14 peak-response samples were available, the repertoires could be characterized only after the peak T cell response. CD4 TCRs associated with the vaccine covered the entire spike protein, and the dominant responses were in regions 160-218 and 743-854. Nearly half of unique spike-specific TCRs reportedly recognized epitopes outside regions mutated in the B.1.351 and B.1.1.7 variants. Most participants were white British and females outnumbered males, and the authors suggested that clonal diversity may have been underestimated. Conclusions about previously exposed vaccinees are limited because only six or seven AZD1222 recipients were SARS-CoV-2 seropositive at baseline. Spike-specific TCR breadth and depth rose significantly after two AZD1222 doses compared with day 0 and with MenACWY recipients. The 56-69-year group was small, and its depth increase did not reach significance, likely because of low power.

The CDR3 runs 10 residues from the cysteine to the phenylalanine. Solely the CDR3 DNA is kept, with 30 bases framed from the first base. At the junction V is shortened by 2 bases and J by 11 bases, with 4 bases in between. CDR1 and CDR2, per the germline V gene, are SGHAT and FQNNGV. In regard to this clone: There is no known antigen for this receptor. The sample holds no much larger clone one base away, and base qualities are not on file.

The CDR3 regions of human TCRbeta chains were analyzed by immunosequencing. In the source study's methods: Repertoire TCRs were matched against a reference library of SARS-CoV-2-specific TCRs generated with the MIRA antigen-specificity platform. Breadth was defined as the fraction of unique TCRs that were SARS-CoV-2-associated, and depth was defined as the fraction of total T cells that were SARS-CoV-2-associated. Using the MIRA data, each spike-specific TCR was mapped to the spike region that the TCR reacts to and placed in a CD4 or CD8 class. Log10-transformed breadth and depth values were compared by one-way ANOVA with Sidak's multiple comparisons tests. The source is immuneACCESS, and TCRdb retained only in-frame sequences with V and J called. Part of the clones is not carried over; for the studies checked, unresolved V genes explain less than half of this, and the remainder is unexplained. The V and J calls and clone size are taken from that table; D and trimming were inferred from the DNA. This sample has about 72,000 clones in its table, and 80% to 90% of those were observed once. The ten largest clones represent about 28% of the sample.

In the paper's terms, the time point label means: about 28 days (+/-7) after the second vaccine dose. AZD1222 recipients given second doses at about 4 weeks or at about 12 weeks were pooled, since spike-specific TCR depth and breadth were not found to differ between the two schedules. Vaccinee samples were obtained from the UK trials COV001 and COV002, which included a single-blind randomized controlled phase 2/3 trial of AZD1222 (ChAdOx1 nCoV-19) in healthy adults. For TCRbeta chain sequencing, PBMC samples were collected from trial participants at day 0 and at day 28 after the second dose. This specimen consisted of peripheral blood, obtained 28 days after the second AZD1222 dose. The rearranged chain carries TRBV11-2 and TRBJ1-5, with the identity of the D gene unclear. The receptor was isolated from an adult who received the AZD1222 COVID-19 vaccine. The DNA sequence is TGTGCCAGCAGCTTAAGGGCCCAGCATTTT. Its amino acids are CASSLRAQHF.